The TCR beta chain described here comes from a study of T cell responses to AZD1222 COVID-19 vaccine. The table came from immunoSEQ multiplex PCR; TCRdb's copy has only in-frame clones and leaves some out. The repertoire consists of tens of thousands of clones, with 70% to 90% occurring once and the leading ten covering roughly a tenth. Germline CDR1 and CDR2: LGHDT and YNNKEL (reference sequence). This CDR3 has 13 residues. V lost 0 bases, J lost 10 bases, and 9 bases lay in between. As regards this clone: Its antigen remains unidentified.

The study's findings and limits: Repertoire collection took place solely once the T cell response had peaked. Receipt of two AZD1222 doses was followed by a rise in Spike-specific TCR breadth and depth.

The sequence was collected from an adult in good health. This material consisted of peripheral blood, taken on day 0 of AZD1222 vaccination. J is TRBJ1-4 and V is TRBV3-1 (or the pseudogene TRBV3-2), with TRBD1 as a possible D gene (6 bases). Here the CDR3 reads CASSQEGQRKLFF. In DNA, the CDR3 is TGTGCCAGCAGCCAAGAGGGACAAAGAAAACTGTTTTTT.